Reported below is one T cell receptor beta chain. Both 60 Vbeta primers and 13 Jbeta primers went into the PCR. Some clones are missing from TCRdb's copy, which holds only in-frame ones; the method was immunoSEQ multiplex PCR. The sample has more than 150,000 clones, over 65% seen once. These data come from a study of cytomegalovirus exposure and HLA in healthy donors. The CDR3 extends over 16 amino acids. CDR1 is ENHRY and CDR2 is SYGVKD in the germline V gene. The V segment lost 3 bases and the J segment 4 bases; nucleotides outside the gene matches: 12. Sequencing was done on a sample of PBMCs. The chain couples TRBV10-3 to TRBJ2-7, with 7 nucleotides matching TRBD1. The TCR was taken from a man between 18 and 35 years old in good health and CMV-seronegative. CDR3 protein: CAISDISGQVRYEQYF. CDR3 nucleotide sequence: TGTGCCATCAGTGATATTTCTGGACAGGTGAGGTACGAGCAGTACTTC.